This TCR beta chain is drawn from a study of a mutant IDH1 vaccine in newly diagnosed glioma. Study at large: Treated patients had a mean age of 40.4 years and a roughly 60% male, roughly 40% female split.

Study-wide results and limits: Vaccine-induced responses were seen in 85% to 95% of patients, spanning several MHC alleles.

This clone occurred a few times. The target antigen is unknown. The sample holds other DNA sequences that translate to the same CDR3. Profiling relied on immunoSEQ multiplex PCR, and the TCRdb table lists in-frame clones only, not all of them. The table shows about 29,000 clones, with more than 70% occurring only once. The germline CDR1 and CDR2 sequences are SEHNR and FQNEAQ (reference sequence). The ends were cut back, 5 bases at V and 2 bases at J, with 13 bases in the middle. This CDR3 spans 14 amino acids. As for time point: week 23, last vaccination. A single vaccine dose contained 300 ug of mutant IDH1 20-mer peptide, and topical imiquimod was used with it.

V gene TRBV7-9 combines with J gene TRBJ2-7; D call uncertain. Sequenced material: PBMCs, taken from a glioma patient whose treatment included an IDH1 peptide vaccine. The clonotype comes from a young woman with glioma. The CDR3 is CASSPPPGTYEQYF. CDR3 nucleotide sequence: TGTGCCAGCAGCCCCCCGCCCGGCACCTACGAGCAGTACTTC.